This T cell receptor (beta chain) was documented in a study of T cells in Graves' hyperthyroidism and ophthalmopathy. Study results and limitations: Model output signaled ophthalmopathy a median around 5.9 months ahead of onset. In the blood, most expanded thyroid clonotypes above 0.001 appeared as well.

Researchers amplified the TCR beta CDR3 regions from RNA transcripts. First-round RT-PCR targeting the TCR CDR3 was performed with the HTBI primer set. Each CDR3 protein is one row after TCRdb ran MiXCR on the multiplex PCR reads. The repertoire holds about 610,000 distinct CDR3 sequences, with about a sixth as singletons. V was clipped by 4 bases and J by 2 bases; unmatched bases: 14. The CDR3 covers 17 residues. Germline lookup yields CDR1 SGHTA and CDR2 FQGNSA. Exclusion criteria comprised uncontrolled infection, other autoimmune disease, pregnancy or lactation. Diagnosis rested on symptoms, serum thyroxine and TRAb, thyroid ultrasound, and orbital computed tomography. There are many counts of this clonotype. Its specificity is unknown.

The source of this sequence is a woman aged 40 to 50 with Graves' ophthalmopathy. The sequencing sample was made of blood. The chain recombines TRBV7-2 with TRBJ2-7; 7 bases line up with TRBD1. Written as DNA, the CDR3 is TGTGCCAGCAGCTCTATGGGCCGACAGGGCTTAACCTACGAGCAGTACTTC. Its protein product is CASSSMGRQGLTYEQYF.